This T cell receptor (beta chain) was identified during a study of blood T cells in healthy people across ages. General study results and limits: The fall in TCR beta diversity per million T cells was roughly linear with age.

A second about 7 to 12 cycle PCR used barcoded and J-beta primers. Unique molecular identifiers of 12 random nucleotides labeled each cDNA. Using its own MiXCR run on the 5' RACE reads, TCRdb lists one record per CDR3 protein. Of hundreds of thousands of distinct CDR3 sequences in the sample, around 48% are singletons; the top ten hold around 24%. This clonotype turned up a few times. Antigen: not known. A junction boundary mismatches the germline segment, possibly from a read error. The CDR3 covers 14 residues. Germline-derived CDR1 and CDR2 are SEHNR and FQNEAQ (reference sequence). Sequences were obtained from blood. The V gene is TRBV7-9, the J gene TRBJ2-7; 7 bases are shared with TRBD1. The sequence was obtained from a man older than 75 in good health. CDR3 loop: CSSSGQELSYEQYF. The CDR3, as DNA: TGTTCCAGCTCCGGACAGGAGCTTTCCTACGAGCAGTACTTC.